The rows below give T cell receptor beta chains drawn from one sample of a study of T-cell memory formation after mild COVID-19. TCRdb ran MiXCR on the 5' RACE reads and lists one entry per CDR3 protein. Of tens of thousands of distinct CDR3 sequences in the sample, approximately 15% were seen once. Material for sequencing was PBMCs or a T cell subset sorted from them (not recorded which). Source of these receptors: an adult woman who had mild COVID-19 (a few samples of this study predate the infection). Cell type and time point are not known. The CDR3 runs from the conserved cysteine through the conserved F or W. D genes are given only for firm matches. Not all rows give a size; the values are once, few, many and, for expanded clones, a class.

V gene	D gene	clone size	J gene	CDR3 protein	CDR3 DNA
TRBV5-1	-	-	TRBJ2-7	CASSPWTRMDEQYF	TGCGCCAGCAGCCCGTGGACAAGGATGGACGAGCAGTACTTC
TRBV7-6	-	-	TRBJ2-1	CASSPAPATSSNEQFF	TGTGCCAGCAGCCCCGCCCCAGCCACCTCCTCCAATGAGCAGTTCTTC
TRBV9	-	few	TRBJ2-5	CASSAIGTQQETQYF	TGTGCCAGCAGCGCAATAGGGACACAGCAAGAGACCCAGTACTTC
TRBV7-2	-	-	TRBJ2-3	CASRGSDSTDTQYF	TGTGCCAGCAGGGGTAGCGACAGCACAGATACGCAGTATTTT
TRBV7-2	-	few	TRBJ1-3	CASSLGARGSGNTIYF	TGTGCCAGCAGCTTAGGAGCACGGGGCTCTGGAAACACCATATATTTT
TRBV3-1	-	few	TRBJ1-5	CASSPTGGSNQPQHF	TGTGCCAGCAGCCCCACCGGCGGCAGCAATCAGCCCCAGCATTTT
TRBV12-3/TRBV12-4	-	-	TRBJ2-7	CASSSLGTHSLYEQYF	TGTGCCAGCAGTTCATTAGGGACACACTCCCTGTACGAGCAGTACTTC
TRBV30	TRBD2	few	TRBJ2-1	CAWSETSASEQFF	TGTGCCTGGAGCGAGACTAGCGCATCTGAGCAGTTCTTC
TRBV29-1	-	-	TRBJ1-2	CSVEFEDNYGYTF	TGCAGCGTTGAGTTCGAAGATAACTATGGCTACACCTTC
TRBV7-9	-	few	TRBJ2-7	CASSPPGSNEQYF	TGTGCCAGCAGCCCGCCGGGGTCAAACGAGCAGTACTTC
TRBV9	TRBD2	few	TRBJ2-4	CASSVDFRTSGRGNIQYF	TGTGCCAGCAGCGTAGACTTTCGGACTAGCGGGAGAGGGAACATTCAGTACTTC
TRBV3-1	-	-	TRBJ1-4	CASSQGAEIEKLFF	TGTGCCAGCAGCCAAGGTGCCGAAATTGAAAAACTGTTTTTT
TRBV15	TRBD1	few	TRBJ2-7	CATSSRDRGSYEQYF	TGTGCCACCAGCAGCCGGGACAGGGGTTCCTACGAGCAGTACTTC
TRBV6-5	TRBD1	-	TRBJ1-1	CASSFPGTGNTEAFF	TGTGCCAGCAGTTTTCCCGGGACAGGGAACACTGAAGCTTTCTTT
TRBV19	-	few	TRBJ2-1	CASSTRAGSSYNEQFF	TGTGCCAGTAGTACCCGAGCGGGTAGCTCCTACAATGAGCAGTTCTTC
TRBV29-1	-	-	TRBJ2-2	CSVLSGDGLLGELFF	TGCAGCGTTTTGTCCGGGGACGGCCTTCTAGGGGAGCTGTTTTTT
TRBV7-2	TRBD1	few	TRBJ2-1	CASSPDRDRDEQFF	TGTGCCAGCAGCCCAGACCGGGACAGGGATGAGCAGTTCTTC
TRBV6-5	TRBD2	few	TRBJ2-7	CASTSGGRAGYEQYF	TGTGCCAGCACCTCGGGAGGGCGGGCCGGTTACGAGCAGTACTTC
TRBV6-5	-	-	TRBJ2-3	CASSPSGDRTDTQYF	TGTGCCAGCAGTCCTTCCGGGGACCGCACAGATACGCAGTATTTT
TRBV4-3	TRBD1	-	TRBJ2-7	CASSQETRQGDEQYF	TGCGCCAGCAGCCAAGAAACCAGACAGGGGGACGAGCAGTACTTC
TRBV20-1	-	few	TRBJ2-7	CSARDPGTLTYEQYF	TGCAGTGCTAGGGACCCCGGGACCCTAACCTACGAGCAGTACTTC
TRBV5-8	TRBD1	few	TRBJ2-7	CASRNSRQGPSYEQYF	TGTGCCAGCAGGAATAGTCGACAGGGACCCTCCTACGAGCAGTACTTC
TRBV3-1	-	-	TRBJ2-1	CASSLSVRLAHNEQFF	TGTGCCAGCAGCCTCTCTGTCCGGCTAGCCCACAATGAGCAGTTCTTC
TRBV5-1	-	-	TRBJ2-3	CASSSHTNTQYF	TGCGCCAGCAGCTCACATACGAATACGCAGTATTTT
TRBV12-3/TRBV12-4	-	-	TRBJ2-7	CASSTTGNEQYF	TGTGCCAGCAGCACCACAGGGAACGAGCAGTACTTC
TRBV6-2/TRBV6-3	-	-	TRBJ1-1	CATKFTAEAFF	TGTGCCACCAAGTTCACGGCTGAAGCTTTCTTT
TRBV7-7	TRBD2	many	TRBJ2-2	CASSPLAGNTGELFF	TGTGCCAGCAGCCCCCTAGCGGGAAACACCGGGGAGCTGTTTTTT
TRBV6-5	-	-	TRBJ2-7	CASSYGAGLEQYF	TGTGCCAGCAGTTACGGGGCGGGACTCGAGCAGTACTTC
TRBV5-1	-	few	TRBJ2-5	CASRSNQGTQYF	TGCGCCAGCAGATCCAACCAGGGGACCCAGTACTTC
TRBV27	TRBD1	few	TRBJ1-1	CASSLGHTWTGANTEAFF	TGTGCCAGCAGTCTTGGACACACGTGGACAGGGGCGAACACTGAAGCTTTCTTT
TRBV18	TRBD2	many	TRBJ2-7	CASSLDGTSAYEQYF	TGTGCCAGCTCCCTTGACGGGACTAGCGCCTACGAGCAGTACTTC
TRBV20-1	TRBD2	-	TRBJ2-5	CSARAPETSGGPEETQYF	TGCAGTGCTAGGGCACCTGAGACTAGCGGGGGGCCCGAAGAGACCCAGTACTTC
TRBV5-6	-	few	TRBJ2-3	CASSPDRSTDTQYF	TGTGCCAGCAGCCCCGACAGGAGCACAGATACGCAGTATTTT
TRBV9	-	-	TRBJ2-5	CASSGGDGETQYF	TGTGCCAGCAGCGGGGGGGATGGGGAGACCCAGTACTTC
TRBV20-1	-	few	TRBJ1-1	CSARDSGIGTEAFF	TGCAGTGCTAGAGATTCAGGGATTGGCACTGAAGCTTTCTTT
TRBV5-1	TRBD1	-	TRBJ1-2	CASTWEDRGLGYTF	TGCGCCAGCACCTGGGAGGACAGGGGGCTCGGCTACACCTTC
TRBV4-3	-	few	TRBJ2-7	CASSQAVANYEQYF	TGCGCCAGCAGCCAAGCTGTGGCGAACTACGAGCAGTACTTC
TRBV27	-	-	TRBJ1-1	CASSPLQGVKAAFF	TGTGCCAGCAGTCCGCTCCAGGGAGTAAAGGCGGCTTTCTTT
TRBV4-1	TRBD1	-	TRBJ2-7	CASSQGQGENYEQYF	TGCGCCAGCAGCCAAGGACAGGGGGAGAACTACGAGCAGTACTTC
TRBV7-9	TRBD1	-	TRBJ1-2	CASSSQGYGYTF	TGTGCCAGCAGCTCACAGGGGTATGGCTACACCTTC
TRBV27	TRBD2	many	TRBJ2-7	CASSPTGGSWEQYF	TGTGCCAGCAGTCCCACCGGGGGGTCCTGGGAGCAGTACTTC
TRBV5-6	-	-	TRBJ2-6	CASSLEESSAGANVLTF	TGTGCCAGCAGCTTGGAGGAGAGTAGCGCTGGGGCCAACGTCCTGACTTTC
TRBV7-3	TRBD2	-	TRBJ2-1	CASSPTGGSSYNEQFF	TGTGCCAGCAGTCCAACGGGCGGGAGCTCCTACAATGAGCAGTTCTTC
TRBV7-9	-	few	TRBJ1-2	CASSLGSAESGYTF	TGTGCCAGCAGCTTAGGGTCGGCAGAAAGTGGCTACACCTTC
TRBV6-2/TRBV6-3	-	many	TRBJ2-3	CASSLQDTQYF	TGTGCCAGCAGTCTCCAAGATACGCAGTATTTT
TRBV11-2	-	few	TRBJ2-2	CASSPLQVYTGELFF	TGTGCCAGCAGCCCATTACAGGTGTACACCGGGGAGCTGTTTTTT
TRBV12-3/TRBV12-4	TRBD1	-	TRBJ1-1	CASSLAHRTGDMNTEAFF	TGTGCCAGCAGTTTAGCGCACAGGACAGGGGACATGAACACTGAAGCTTTCTTT
TRBV12-5	-	many	TRBJ2-3	CASAGDTQYF	TGTGCTAGTGCTGGAGATACGCAGTATTTT
TRBV4-3	TRBD1	-	TRBJ1-2	CASSQGQNYGYTF	TGCGCCAGCAGCCAGGGACAGAACTATGGCTACACCTTC
TRBV7-6	-	-	TRBJ2-7	CASSLRAPGTLNYEQYF	TGTGCCAGCAGCTTGCGGGCCCCCGGGACACTAAACTACGAGCAGTACTTC
TRBV24-1	-	-	TRBJ1-2	CATSDPGHYGYTF	TGTGCCACCAGTGATCCGGGTCACTATGGCTACACCTTC
TRBV7-9	TRBD1	few	TRBJ1-1	CASSLEGQGGTEAFF	TGTGCCAGCAGCTTAGAGGGACAGGGTGGCACTGAAGCTTTCTTT
TRBV20-1	-	few	TRBJ2-1	CSATDTSYNEQFF	TGCAGTGCAACTGACACGTCCTACAATGAGCAGTTCTTC
TRBV4-2	-	-	TRBJ1-2	CASSQDRDADYGYTF	TGTGCCAGCAGCCAAGATCGGGACGCCGACTATGGCTACACCTTC
TRBV3-1	-	-	TRBJ1-5	CASSQGSGGWGQPQHF	TGTGCCAGCAGCCAAGGGTCTGGGGGTTGGGGACAGCCCCAGCATTTT
TRBV5-1	-	many	TRBJ2-7	CASSLDSPYEQYF	TGCGCCAGCAGCTTGGACTCCCCGTACGAGCAGTACTTC
TRBV2	-	-	TRBJ2-2	CASTEFGVAGELFF	TGTGCCAGCACGGAGTTCGGGGTGGCCGGGGAGCTGTTTTTT
TRBV15	TRBD1	few	TRBJ2-7	CATSRVADRAQEQYF	TGTGCCACCAGCAGAGTCGCGGACAGGGCGCAGGAGCAGTACTTC
TRBV27	-	few	TRBJ2-7	CASSLQGRHEQYF	TGTGCCAGCAGTTTACAGGGCCGTCACGAGCAGTACTTC
TRBV20-1	TRBD2	many	TRBJ2-1	CSARDLAGGEQFF	TGCAGTGCTAGAGATCTAGCGGGGGGCGAGCAGTTCTTC